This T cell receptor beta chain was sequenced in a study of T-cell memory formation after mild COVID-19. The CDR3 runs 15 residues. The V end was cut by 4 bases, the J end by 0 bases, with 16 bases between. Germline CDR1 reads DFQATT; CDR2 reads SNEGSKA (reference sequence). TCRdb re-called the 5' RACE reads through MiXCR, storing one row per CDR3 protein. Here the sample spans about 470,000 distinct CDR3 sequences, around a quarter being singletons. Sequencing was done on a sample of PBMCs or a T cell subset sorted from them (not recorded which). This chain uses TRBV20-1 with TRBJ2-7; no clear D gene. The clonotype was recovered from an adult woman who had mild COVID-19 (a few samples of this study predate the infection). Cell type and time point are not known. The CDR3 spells CSANHHSADSYEQYF. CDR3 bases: TGCAGTGCTAACCACCACTCCGCCGACTCCTACGAGCAGTACTTC.